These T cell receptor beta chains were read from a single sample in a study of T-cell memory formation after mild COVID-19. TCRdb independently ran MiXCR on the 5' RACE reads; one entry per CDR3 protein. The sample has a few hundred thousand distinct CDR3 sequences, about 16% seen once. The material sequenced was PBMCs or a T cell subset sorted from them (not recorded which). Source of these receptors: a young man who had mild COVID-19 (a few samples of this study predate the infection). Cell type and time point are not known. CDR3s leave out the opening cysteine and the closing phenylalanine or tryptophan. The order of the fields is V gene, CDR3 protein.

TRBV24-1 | ATSDQQGRGYT
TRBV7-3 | DSSSGQGGTEAF
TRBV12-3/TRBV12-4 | ASGRGGEQF
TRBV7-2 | ASSKGQGGSYGYT
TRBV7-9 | ASSETIQVRAF
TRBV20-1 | SARDPTSSYNSPLH
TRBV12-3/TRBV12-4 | ASSPNYGQVNYGYT
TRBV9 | ASSARSSGNTIY
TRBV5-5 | ASSYGTSKDTQY
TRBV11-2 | ASSSSGWAGNTIY
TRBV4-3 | ASSQNGPKNIQY
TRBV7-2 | ASSLAAGTQY
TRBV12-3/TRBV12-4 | ASSLARDGSQPQH
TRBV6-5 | ASSFPGGDTEAF
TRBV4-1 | ASSQVLGPGYT
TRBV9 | ASSGTGDTEAF
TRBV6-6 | ASSPHWENTEAF
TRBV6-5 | ASSRTPQFGTQY
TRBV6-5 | ASSYSNRVETQY
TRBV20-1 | SARDGGNQPQH
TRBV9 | ASSGGGGFTDTQY
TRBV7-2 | ASSPEHLYQETQY
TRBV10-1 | ASRLRQAVGSPLH
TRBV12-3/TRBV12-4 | ASASDGDEQY
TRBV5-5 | ASTWDRETQY
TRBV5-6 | ASSLFSPAGEAF
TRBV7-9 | ASRRPNEKLF
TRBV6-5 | ASGNRENTEAF
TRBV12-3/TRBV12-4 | ASSLGGRYQETQY